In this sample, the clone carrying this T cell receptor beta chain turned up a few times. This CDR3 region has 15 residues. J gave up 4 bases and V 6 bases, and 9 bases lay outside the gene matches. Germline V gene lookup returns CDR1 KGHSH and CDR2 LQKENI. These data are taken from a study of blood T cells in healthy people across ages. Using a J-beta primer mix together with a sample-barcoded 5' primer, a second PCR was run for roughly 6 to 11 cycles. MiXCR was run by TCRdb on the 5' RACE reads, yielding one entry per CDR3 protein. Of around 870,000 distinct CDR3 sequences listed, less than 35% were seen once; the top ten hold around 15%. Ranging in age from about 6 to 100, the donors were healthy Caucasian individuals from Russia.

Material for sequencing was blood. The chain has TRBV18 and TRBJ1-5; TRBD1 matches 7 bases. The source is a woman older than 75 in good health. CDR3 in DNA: TGTGCCAGCTCGCCCCCGGGACAGAGAAATCAGCCCCAGCATTTT. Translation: CASSPPGQRNQPQHF.